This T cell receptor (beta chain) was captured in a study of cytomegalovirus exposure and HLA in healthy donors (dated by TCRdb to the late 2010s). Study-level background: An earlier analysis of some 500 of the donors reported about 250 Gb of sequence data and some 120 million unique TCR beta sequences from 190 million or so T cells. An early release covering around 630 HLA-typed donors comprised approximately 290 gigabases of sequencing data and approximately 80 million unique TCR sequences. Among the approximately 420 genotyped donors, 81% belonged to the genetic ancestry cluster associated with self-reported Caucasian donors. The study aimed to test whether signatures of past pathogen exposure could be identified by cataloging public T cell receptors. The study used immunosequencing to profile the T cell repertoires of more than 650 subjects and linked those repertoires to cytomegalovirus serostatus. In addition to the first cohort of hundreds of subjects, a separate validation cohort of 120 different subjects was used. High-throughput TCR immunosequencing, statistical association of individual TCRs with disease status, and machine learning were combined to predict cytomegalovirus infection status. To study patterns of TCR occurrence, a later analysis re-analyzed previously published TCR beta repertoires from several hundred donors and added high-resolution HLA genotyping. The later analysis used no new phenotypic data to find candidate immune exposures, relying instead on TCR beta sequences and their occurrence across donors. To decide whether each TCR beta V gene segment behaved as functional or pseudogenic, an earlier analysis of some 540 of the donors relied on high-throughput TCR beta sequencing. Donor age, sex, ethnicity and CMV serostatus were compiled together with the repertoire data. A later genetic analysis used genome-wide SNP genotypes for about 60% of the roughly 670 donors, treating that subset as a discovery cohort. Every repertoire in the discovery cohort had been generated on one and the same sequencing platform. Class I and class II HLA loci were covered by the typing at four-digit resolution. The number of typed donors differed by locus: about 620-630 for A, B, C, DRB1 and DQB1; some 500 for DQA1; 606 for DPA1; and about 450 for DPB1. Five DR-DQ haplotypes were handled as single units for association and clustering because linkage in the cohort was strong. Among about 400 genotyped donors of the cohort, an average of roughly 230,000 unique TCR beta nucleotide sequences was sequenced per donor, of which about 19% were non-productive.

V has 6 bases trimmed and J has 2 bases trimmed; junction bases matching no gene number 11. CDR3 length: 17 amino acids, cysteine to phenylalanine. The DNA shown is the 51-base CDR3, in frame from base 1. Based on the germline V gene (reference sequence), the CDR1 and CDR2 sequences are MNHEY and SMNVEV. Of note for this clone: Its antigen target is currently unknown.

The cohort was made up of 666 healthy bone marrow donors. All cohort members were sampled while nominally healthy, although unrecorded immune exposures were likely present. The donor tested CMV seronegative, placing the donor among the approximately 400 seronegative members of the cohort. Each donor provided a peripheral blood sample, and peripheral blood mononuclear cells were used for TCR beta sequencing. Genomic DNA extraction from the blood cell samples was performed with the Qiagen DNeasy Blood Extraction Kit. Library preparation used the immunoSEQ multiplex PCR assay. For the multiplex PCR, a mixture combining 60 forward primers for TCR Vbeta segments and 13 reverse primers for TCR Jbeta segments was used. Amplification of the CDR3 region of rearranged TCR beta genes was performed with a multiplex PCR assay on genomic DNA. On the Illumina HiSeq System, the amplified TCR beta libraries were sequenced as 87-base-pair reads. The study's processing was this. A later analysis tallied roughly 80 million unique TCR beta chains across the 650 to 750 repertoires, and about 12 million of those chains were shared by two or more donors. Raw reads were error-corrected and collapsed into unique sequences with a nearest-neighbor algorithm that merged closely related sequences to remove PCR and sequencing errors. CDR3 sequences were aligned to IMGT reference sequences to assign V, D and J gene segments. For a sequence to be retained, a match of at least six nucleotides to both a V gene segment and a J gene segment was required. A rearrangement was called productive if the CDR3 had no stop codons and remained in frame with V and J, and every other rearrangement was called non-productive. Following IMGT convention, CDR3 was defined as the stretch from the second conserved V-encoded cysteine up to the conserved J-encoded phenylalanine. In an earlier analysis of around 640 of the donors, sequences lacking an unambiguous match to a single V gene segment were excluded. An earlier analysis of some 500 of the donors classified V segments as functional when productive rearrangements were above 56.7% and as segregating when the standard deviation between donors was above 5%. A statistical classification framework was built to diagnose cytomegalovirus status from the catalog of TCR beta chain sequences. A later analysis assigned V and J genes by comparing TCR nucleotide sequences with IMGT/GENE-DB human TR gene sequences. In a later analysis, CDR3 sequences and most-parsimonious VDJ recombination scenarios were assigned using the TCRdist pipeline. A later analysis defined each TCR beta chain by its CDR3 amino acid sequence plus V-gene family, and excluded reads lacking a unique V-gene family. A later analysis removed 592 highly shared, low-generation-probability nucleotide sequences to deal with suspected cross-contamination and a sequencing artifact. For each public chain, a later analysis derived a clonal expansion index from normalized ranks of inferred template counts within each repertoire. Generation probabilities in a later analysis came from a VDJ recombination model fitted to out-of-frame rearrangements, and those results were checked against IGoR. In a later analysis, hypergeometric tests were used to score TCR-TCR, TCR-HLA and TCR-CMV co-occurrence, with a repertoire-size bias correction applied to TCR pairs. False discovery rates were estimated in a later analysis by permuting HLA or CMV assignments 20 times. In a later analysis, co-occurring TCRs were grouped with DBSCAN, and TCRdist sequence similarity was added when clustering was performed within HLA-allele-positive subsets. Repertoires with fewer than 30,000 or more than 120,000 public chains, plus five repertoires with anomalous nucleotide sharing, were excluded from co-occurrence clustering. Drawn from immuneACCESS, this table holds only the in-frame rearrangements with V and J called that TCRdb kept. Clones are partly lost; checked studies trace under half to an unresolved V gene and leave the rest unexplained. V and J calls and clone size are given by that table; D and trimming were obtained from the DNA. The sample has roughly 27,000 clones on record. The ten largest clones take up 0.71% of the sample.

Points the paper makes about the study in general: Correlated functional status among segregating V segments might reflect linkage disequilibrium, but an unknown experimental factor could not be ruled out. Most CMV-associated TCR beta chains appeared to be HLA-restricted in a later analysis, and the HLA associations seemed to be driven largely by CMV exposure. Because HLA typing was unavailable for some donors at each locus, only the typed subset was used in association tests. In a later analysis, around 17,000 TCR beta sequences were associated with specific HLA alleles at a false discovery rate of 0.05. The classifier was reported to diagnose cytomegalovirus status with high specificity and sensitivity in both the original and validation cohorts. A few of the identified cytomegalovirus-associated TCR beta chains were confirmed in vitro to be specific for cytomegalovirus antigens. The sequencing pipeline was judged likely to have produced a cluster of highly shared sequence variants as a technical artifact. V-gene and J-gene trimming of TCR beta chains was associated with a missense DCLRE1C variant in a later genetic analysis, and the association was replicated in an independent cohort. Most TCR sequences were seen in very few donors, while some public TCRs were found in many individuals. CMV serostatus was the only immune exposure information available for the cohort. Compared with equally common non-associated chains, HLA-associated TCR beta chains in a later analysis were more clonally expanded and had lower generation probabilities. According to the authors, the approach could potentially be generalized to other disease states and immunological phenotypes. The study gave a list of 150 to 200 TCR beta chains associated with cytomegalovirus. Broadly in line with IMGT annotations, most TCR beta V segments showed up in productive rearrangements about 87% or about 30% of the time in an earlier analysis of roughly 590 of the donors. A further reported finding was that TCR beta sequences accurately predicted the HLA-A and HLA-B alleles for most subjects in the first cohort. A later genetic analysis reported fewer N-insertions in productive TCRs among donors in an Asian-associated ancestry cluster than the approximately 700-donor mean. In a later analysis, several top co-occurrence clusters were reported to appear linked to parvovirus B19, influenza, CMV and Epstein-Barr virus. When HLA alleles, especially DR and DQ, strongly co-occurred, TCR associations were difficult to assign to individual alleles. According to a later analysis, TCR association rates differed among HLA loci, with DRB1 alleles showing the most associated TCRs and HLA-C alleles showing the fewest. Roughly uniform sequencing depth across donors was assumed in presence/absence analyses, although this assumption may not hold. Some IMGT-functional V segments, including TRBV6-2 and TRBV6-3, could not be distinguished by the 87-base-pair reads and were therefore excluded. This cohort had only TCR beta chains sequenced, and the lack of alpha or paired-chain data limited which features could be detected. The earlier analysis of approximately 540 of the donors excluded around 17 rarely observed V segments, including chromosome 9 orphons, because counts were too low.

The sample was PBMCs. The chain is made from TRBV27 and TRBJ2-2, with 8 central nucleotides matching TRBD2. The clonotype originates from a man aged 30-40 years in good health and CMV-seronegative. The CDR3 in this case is CASSPLFSGKNTGELFF. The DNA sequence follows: TGTGCCAGCAGCCCCTTGTTTAGCGGGAAAAACACCGGGGAGCTGTTTTTT.